This T cell receptor beta chain was recorded in a study of early T cells in non-severe SARS-CoV-2 infection. The TCR library protocol was used to attach unique molecular identifiers. These identifiers were attached to individual cDNA molecules. TCRdb analysed the 5' RACE reads with MiXCR anew, one entry per CDR3 protein. Of about 68,000 distinct CDR3 sequences listed, 9% to 15% are singletons. In germline, CDR1 is SEHNR, CDR2 FQNEAQ (reference sequence). This CDR3 has 17 amino acids. V trimming: 5 bases; J trimming: 4 bases; junction bases outside the gene matches: 12. This clonotype was counted ten times or more.

The source material was whole blood. The rearrangement links TRBV7-9 to TRBJ2-3; 10 positions agree with TRBD2. The receptor's source is an adult who was a healthcare worker with PCR-confirmed SARS-CoV-2 infection or an uninfected control (not recorded which). The CDR3 sequence is CASSPTPGLASPDTQYF. The CDR3 DNA is TGTGCCAGCAGCCCAACACCGGGACTAGCGTCCCCAGATACGCAGTATTTT.